The sequence of this T cell receptor beta chain was determined in a study of cytomegalovirus exposure and HLA in healthy donors. General study points: Cytomegalovirus association was assigned to more than 150 TCR beta chains. Per a later analysis, HLA-associated TCR beta chains showed more clonal expansion than other, equally common TCR beta chains. As was reported, the HLA-A and HLA-B alleles of most subjects were accurately predicted from TCR beta sequences.

To note about this clone: As yet, its antigen is unknown.

CDR3 length: 16 amino acids. Germline values: CDR1 GTSNPN, CDR2 SVGIG (reference sequence). The V and J ends lost 4 bases and 7 bases, in that order; junction bases with no gene match: 13. A multiplex PCR was run with 60 Vbeta primers and 13 Jbeta primers. TCRdb's copy holds only in-frame clones and misses some; the assay was immunoSEQ multiplex PCR. The sample has about 120,000 clones, roughly 14% seen once; the top ten hold over 1.5%. The chain recombines TRBV30 with TRBJ1-6, with 7 bases aligning to TRBD1. Source material: PBMCs. This receptor was taken from a woman aged 18-30 years in good health and CMV-seronegative. This CDR3 reads CAWTHLGTAENSPLHF. In nucleotides, the CDR3 is TGTGCCTGGACTCACCTCGGGACAGCGGAGAATTCACCCCTCCACTTT.